Detailed here is one TCR beta chain. The antigen remains unidentified. A read error may be the cause here, since a much bigger clone is one base away. Each CDR3 protein gets one entry after TCRdb re-called the 5' RACE reads with MiXCR. Among some 300,000 distinct CDR3 sequences listed, over 9% were seen once. The CDR3 extends over 15 amino acids. From germline, CDR1 is SQVTM and CDR2 ANQGSEA. This sample is part of a study of identical twins. Findings and limits, study-wide: Potential partial confounding of zero-insertion analyses by invariant MAIT and iNKT cells was noted.

This sample was shared with a second study, whose subject was yellow fever vaccine responses in identical twins.

The rearrangement uses TRBV29-1 and TRBJ2-1; TRBD1 matches 9 bases. The sequencing sample was made of CD8+ T cells sorted from blood. The origin of this receptor is a woman under 30 in good health. The CDR3 bases are TGCAGCGTTCGAACTACAGGGGGCTCCTACTATGAGCAGTTCTTC. Translation gives CSVRTTGGSYYEQFF.